The 26 T cell receptor beta chains in this list originate from one sample, sequenced in a study of blood T cell repertoires in COVID-19. Generated by immunoSEQ multiplex PCR, the TCRdb table keeps only in-frame clones and is missing some. Of over 150,000 clones listed, 84% are singletons. The material sequenced was peripheral blood. Receptors originate from a woman aged 80 or older with COVID-19, enrolled during active disease.

This chain joins TRBV7-2 and TRBJ1-5; 7 bases are a match to TRBD1. After removal of 2 bases from V and 6 bases from J, the junction contained 7 bases not matched to a gene. This CDR3 comprises 15 residues. CDR1 SGHTA and CDR2 FQGNSA come from the germline V gene. Here the CDR3 reads CASSLFQGELQPQHF. DNA for the CDR3: TGTGCCAGCAGCTTATTCCAGGGGGAGCTTCAGCCCCAGCATTTT.

The sample holds a few counts of this clone. The V gene is TRBV2, the J gene TRBJ1-2, with a tentative D call TRBD1 (5 bases). The CDR3 consists of 17 residues. V lost 3 bases to trimming and J lost 4 bases, with 21 bases between them. From germline, CDR1 is SNHLY and CDR2 FYNNEI. CDR3 sequence (DNA): TGTGCCAGCAGTGATAACCAGGGCAGGACACCAACCTATGGCTACACCTTC. Protein sequence: CASSDNQGRTPTYGYTF.

Concerning this clone itself: Other DNA sequences in the sample encode the same CDR3. The rearrangement joins TRBV27 to TRBJ1-4; possibly TRBD1 for D (6 bases). This CDR3 spans 14 amino acids. The V and J ends lost 6 bases and 0 bases respectively, with 8 bases between them. CDR1 MNHEY and CDR2 SMNVEV come from the germline V gene (reference sequence). CDR3 bases: TGTGCCAGCAGGGGGGCTGCAACTAATGAAAAACTGTTTTTT. It specifies CASRGAATNEKLFF.

The chain is built from TRBV2 and TRBJ2-2, with 11 bases aligning to TRBD1. This CDR3 region has 15 residues. Losses at the gene ends were 5 bases for V and 5 bases for J; bases not matched to a gene: 4. The germline CDR1 and CDR2 sequences are SNHLY and FYNNEI. The chain's CDR3 is CASSPDRGRTGELFF. For the CDR3, the DNA is TGTGCCAGCAGTCCGGACAGGGGGCGTACCGGGGAGCTGTTTTTT.

J is TRBJ2-1 and V is TRBV2; D not resolved. The V end was cut by 6 bases, the J end by 8 bases, with 11 bases between. Per germline, CDR1 SNHLY and CDR2 FYNNEI. This CDR3 is 12 amino acids long. The CDR3 loop reads CASSAEADEQFF. Here the CDR3 DNA reads TGTGCCAGCAGCGCTGAGGCGGATGAGCAGTTCTTC.

This chain links TRBV19 with TRBJ2-7; 10 bases are a match to TRBD1. This CDR3 has 16 residues. V lost 7 bases to trimming and J lost 6 bases; unmatched junction nucleotides: 15. Germline V CDR1 and CDR2: LNHDA, SQIVND (reference sequence). The chain's CDR3 is CASKPHSGQGIGEQYF. The CDR3 bases are TGTGCCAGTAAGCCCCATTCGGGACAGGGGATCGGCGAGCAGTACTTC. The whole variable domain, filled in from reference TRBV19 and TRBJ2-7, reads DGGITQSPKYLFRKEGQNVTLSCEQNLNHDAMYWYRQDPGQGLRLIYYSQIVNDFQKGDIAEGYSVSREKKESFPLTVTSAQKNPTAFYLCASKPHSGQGIGEQYFGPGTRLTVT.

This clone showed up just a few times. The chain has TRBV10-3 and TRBJ2-5, with 9 bases identical to TRBD2. Trimming took 6 bases from V and 2 from J; bases not matched to a gene: 13. The germline V gene has CDR1 ENHRY and CDR2 SYGVKD. CDR3 length: 17 residues. As DNA, the CDR3 is TGTGCCATCAGAGGTTTTGCGGGAGGGCCGATGCAAGAGACCCAGTACTTC. Its translation: CAIRGFAGGPMQETQYF.

The gene calls are TRBV27 and TRBJ2-7; D is unclear. The CDR3 runs 13 residues. CDR1 and CDR2 from the germline V gene are MNHEY and SMNVEV (reference sequence). V was trimmed by 5 bases and J by 0 bases, leaving 8 bases between them. The CDR3 sequence is CASSKTSSYEQYF. DNA for the CDR3: TGTGCCAGCAGTAAAACGAGCTCCTACGAGCAGTACTTC.

The chain employs TRBV30 and TRBJ1-1; no definite D call. The CDR3 length is 12 residues. Germline V gene sequence: CDR1 GTSNPN, CDR2 SVGIG (reference sequence). The germline V and J ends were trimmed by 1 base and 3 bases, with 6 bases remaining between them. CDR3 nucleotides: TGTGCCTGGAGTGGAAGCTACACTGAAGCTTTCTTT. Encoded protein: CAWSGSYTEAFF. The complete variable domain, with remaining parts taken from reference TRBV30 and TRBJ1-1, reads SQTIHQWPATLVQPVGSPLSLECTVEGTSNPNLYWYRQAAGRGLQLLFYSVGIGQISSEVPQNLSASRPQDRQFILSSKKLLLSDSGFYLCAWSGSYTEAFFGQGTRLTVV.

V gene TRBV18 combines with J gene TRBJ2-1; 7 bases fit TRBD2. The germline V gene encodes CDR1 KGHSH and CDR2 LQKENI. The CDR3 consists of 15 residues. V lost 0 bases, J lost 5 bases, and 4 bases stayed unmatched. The DNA of the CDR3 is TGTGCCAGCTCACCACCTAGCGGGCTAAACAATGAGCAGTTCTTC. Encoded protein: CASSPPSGLNNEQFF.

This rearrangement joins TRBV5-4 to TRBJ2-1, with 9 bases fitting TRBD2. The germline V gene has CDR1 SGHNT and CDR2 YYREEE (reference sequence). This CDR3 is 13 amino acids long. With 9 bases clipped from V and 7 bases from J, the junction kept 8 bases outside the gene matches. As DNA, the CDR3 is TGTGCCATGGGGCTAGCGGGACCGAATGAGCAGTTCTTC. Protein product: CAMGLAGPNEQFF.

The CDR3 spells CASSAGVAQPQHF. The CDR3 DNA reads TGCGCCAGCAGTGCTGGTGTTGCGCAGCCCCAGCATTTT. This sequence joins TRBV10-2 and TRBJ1-5; D unresolved. The CDR3 spans 13 residues. Per germline, CDR1 WSHSY and CDR2 SAAADI. The ends were cut back, 4 bases at V and 7 bases at J, with 11 bases in the middle.

CDR3 in amino acids: CASSRGQGSQPQHF. The CDR3 DNA is TGTGCCAGCTCCCGAGGACAGGGGAGTCAGCCCCAGCATTTT. J is TRBJ1-5 and V is TRBV18, with 9 nucleotides matching TRBD1. Germline CDR1 KGHSH, CDR2 LQKENI. The trim removed 6 bases at V and 6 bases at J, leaving 6 bases unmatched. The CDR3 sequence is 14 residues long.

J is TRBJ2-6 and V is TRBV30; perhaps TRBD1 as D (5 bases). The CDR3 is made up of 19 amino acids. Germline V gene data show CDR1 as GTSNPN and CDR2 as SVGIG (reference sequence). Trimming took 0 bases from V and 0 from J, leaving 18 bases between them. The CDR3 spells CAWSVPDVRGHSGANVLTF. The CDR3 DNA follows: TGTGCCTGGAGTGTACCTGACGTTAGAGGACACTCTGGGGCCAACGTCCTGACTTTC.

The chain employs TRBV30 and TRBJ1-3; D not certain. With 3 bases removed from V and 1 base from J, the gap between germline ends came to 7 bases. The germline gives CDR1 GTSNPN, CDR2 SVGIG (reference sequence). The CDR3 is 13 residues long. The CDR3 DNA is TGTGCCTGGAGCCTAGGATCTGGAAACACCATATATTTT. As protein: CAWSLGSGNTIYF.

The chain combines TRBV28 with TRBJ2-5; 9 bases are a match to TRBD1. V shed 7 bases and J 5 bases; nucleotides not matched to a gene: 14. Germline assignment: CDR1 MDHEN and CDR2 SYDVKM. The CDR3 extends over 16 amino acids. In DNA form, the CDR3 reads TGTGCCAGCAACCTAATCAGGACAGGGGAAGGGGAGACCCAGTACTTC. This encodes CASNLIRTGEGETQYF.

The V gene is TRBV28, the J gene TRBJ1-5, with D hard to call. The CDR3 is 12 residues long. Germline V gene sequence: CDR1 MDHEN, CDR2 SYDVKM. Deletions cut 6 bases from V and 4 bases from J, with 7 bases between. The CDR3 sequence is CASRIQNQPQHF. The CDR3, as DNA: TGTGCCAGCAGAATCCAAAATCAGCCCCAGCATTTT.

There are a few counts of this clone. The gene calls are TRBV7-3 and TRBJ1-5; D is perhaps TRBD1 (6 bases). V gave up 1 base and J gave up 0 bases, with 16 bases separating them. The CDR3 is 18 amino acids. CDR1 is SGHTA and CDR2 is FQGTGA in the germline V gene. The CDR3, as DNA: TGTGCCAGCAGCTTAAAGGGGGTTAGGCAGCATAGCAATCAGCCCCAGCATTTT. It encodes CASSLKGVRQHSNQPQHF. Complete variable domain (other parts from reference TRBV7-3 and TRBJ1-5): GAGVSQTPSNKVTEKGKYVELRCDPISGHTALYWYRQSLGQGPEFLIYFQGTGAADDSGLPNDRFFAVRPEGSVSTLKIQRTERGDSAVYLCASSLKGVRQHSNQPQHFGDGTRLSIL.

V usage is TRBV11-2 and J usage is TRBJ2-4, with 9 bases fitting TRBD1. Germline V gene sequence: CDR1 SGHAT, CDR2 FQNNGV. This CDR3 spans 14 amino acids. Losses at the gene ends were 5 bases for V and 9 bases for J; bases not matched to a gene: 8. CDR3 coding DNA: TGTGCCAGCAGCGCCCAACAGGGGGCGAGCATTCAGTACTTC. It encodes CASSAQQGASIQYF.

J is TRBJ2-2 and V is TRBV11-1; D remains unclear. There are 14 residues in the CDR3. Germline V gene sequence: CDR1 SGHAT, CDR2 FQDESV (reference sequence). V was trimmed by 1 base and J by 6 bases, leaving 9 bases between them. CDR3 protein: CASSLGVSAGELFF. The CDR3 coding sequence is TGTGCCAGCAGCTTAGGAGTCAGCGCCGGGGAGCTGTTTTTT.

The chain couples TRBV24-1 to TRBJ2-3; maybe TRBD2 (5 bases). The CDR3 has 13 amino acids. The V gene lost 4 bases and the J gene lost 7 bases, with 11 bases spanning the gap. Germline CDR1 and CDR2: KGHDR and SFDVKD. CDR3 region: CATSDPLAYTQYF. In DNA, the CDR3 is TGTGCCACCAGTGACCCGCTAGCATATACGCAGTATTTT.

The chain uses TRBV19 and TRBJ2-1; 8 nucleotides line up with TRBD2. V gave up 2 bases and J gave up 2 bases; unmatched junction bases: 5. This CDR3 has 16 amino acids. Looked up from germline, CDR1 is LNHDA and CDR2 is SQIVND (reference sequence). The CDR3 sequence: CASSISTGGTYNEQFF. CDR3 bases: TGTGCCAGTAGTATATCAACGGGAGGGACCTACAATGAGCAGTTCTTC.

V gene TRBV7-3 combines with J gene TRBJ2-2, with D possibly being TRBD1 (6 bases). The V gene's germline CDR1 is SGHTA and CDR2 FQGTGA. The CDR3 runs 15 residues. The V end was cut by 5 bases, the J end by 4 bases, with 14 bases between. CDR3 sequence reads: CASSTYRVATGELFF. For the CDR3, the DNA is TGTGCCAGCAGCACCTACAGGGTAGCCACCGGGGAGCTGTTTTTT.

V gene TRBV29-1 combines with J gene TRBJ2-3; weak D call: TRBD1 (5 bases). V lost 7 bases to trimming and J lost 0 bases, with 11 bases between them. Germline CDR1 reads SQVTM; CDR2 reads ANQGSEA. This CDR3 has 13 residues. CDR3 sequence (DNA): TGCAGCGCTAGACAGTTGAGCACAGATACGCAGTATTTT. It codes for CSARQLSTDTQYF.

V gene TRBV10-3 combines with J gene TRBJ1-1; D may be TRBD1 (5 bases). The CDR3 covers 13 residues. Germline loops: CDR1 ENHRY, CDR2 SYGVKD. V gave up 4 bases and J gave up 0 bases, with 6 bases separating them. DNA for the CDR3: TGTGCCATCAGTGGACAGCTGAACACTGAAGCTTTCTTT. This codes for CAISGQLNTEAFF.

The V call is TRBV29-1, the J call TRBJ1-3; tentatively, D is TRBD1 (5 bases). The germline V and J ends were trimmed by 1 base and 2 bases, with 6 bases remaining between them. Germline loops: CDR1 SQVTM, CDR2 ANQGSEA. The CDR3 length is 13 residues. The CDR3 bases are TGCAGCGTTGAAGGGGGGGCTGGAAACACCATATATTTT. Translated, it gives CSVEGGAGNTIYF.